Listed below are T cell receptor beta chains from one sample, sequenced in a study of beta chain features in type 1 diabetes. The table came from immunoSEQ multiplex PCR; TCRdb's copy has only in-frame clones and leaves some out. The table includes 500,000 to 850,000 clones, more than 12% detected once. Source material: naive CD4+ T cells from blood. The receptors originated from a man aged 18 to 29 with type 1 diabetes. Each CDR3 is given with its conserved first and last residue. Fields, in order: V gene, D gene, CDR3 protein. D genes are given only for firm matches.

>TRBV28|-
CASREYGGTDDYEQYF
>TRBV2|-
CASRRTPFETQYF
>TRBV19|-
CASSNDRSSYNSPLHF
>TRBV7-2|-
CASSLSGLSGNTIYF
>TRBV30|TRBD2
CAWSVSGSETQYF
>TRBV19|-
CASGGGSYNEQFF
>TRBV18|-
CASSPYPGVEAFF
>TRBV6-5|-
CASSPQIPAAQHF
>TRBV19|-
CASREMSGYTF
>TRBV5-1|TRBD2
CASSFSTSGGYNEQFF
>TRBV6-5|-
CASSYAQETQYF
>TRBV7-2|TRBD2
CASSLRLSSGRPTDTQYF
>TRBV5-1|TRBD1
CASSSLGQGGTEAFF
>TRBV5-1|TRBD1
CASSLRQGNEKLFF
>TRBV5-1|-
CASAGTPSNEQFF
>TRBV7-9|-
CASSLTAGRMNTEAFF
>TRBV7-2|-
CASSLALAGSGELFF
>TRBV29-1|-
CSVEVGQGRTTDTQYF
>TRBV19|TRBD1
CASSEKIRDRWYGYTF
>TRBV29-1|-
CSVARENQPQHF
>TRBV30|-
CAWIQDTKFNYGYTF
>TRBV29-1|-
CSALGTSMNTEAFF
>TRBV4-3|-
CASSLTTSTDTQYF
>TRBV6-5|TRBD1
CATGRRDSLYGYTF
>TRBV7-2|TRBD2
CASSLEAGGPRYF
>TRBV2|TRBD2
CASKSFLAGFDEQFF
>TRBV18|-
CASSPRVGGGSTDTQYF
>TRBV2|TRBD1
CASQDRVNTEAFF
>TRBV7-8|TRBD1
CASSQGVGSGNTIYF
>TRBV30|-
CAWSTGAPYEQYF
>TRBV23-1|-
CASSRDGHPSYEQYF
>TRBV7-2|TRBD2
CASSQGLAGFSEQFF
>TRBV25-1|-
CASSLTGLGSPLHF
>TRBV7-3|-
CASSPWTHSSGANVLTF
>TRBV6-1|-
CASGSLSYNEQFF
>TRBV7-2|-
CASSFAALYEQYF
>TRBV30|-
CAWSVHLNTEAFF
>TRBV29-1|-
CSVEKARTDTQYF
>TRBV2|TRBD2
CAGSGTSRTGELFF
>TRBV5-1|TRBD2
CASSVGLAAYEQYF
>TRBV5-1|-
CASSWGSYEQYF
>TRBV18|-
CASSPPGSYNEQFF
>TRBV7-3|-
CASSPRPGSGGYTF
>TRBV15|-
CATSTREIQPQHF
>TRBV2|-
CASSEGGNTEAFF
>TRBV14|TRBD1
CASSQDWQGASEQYF